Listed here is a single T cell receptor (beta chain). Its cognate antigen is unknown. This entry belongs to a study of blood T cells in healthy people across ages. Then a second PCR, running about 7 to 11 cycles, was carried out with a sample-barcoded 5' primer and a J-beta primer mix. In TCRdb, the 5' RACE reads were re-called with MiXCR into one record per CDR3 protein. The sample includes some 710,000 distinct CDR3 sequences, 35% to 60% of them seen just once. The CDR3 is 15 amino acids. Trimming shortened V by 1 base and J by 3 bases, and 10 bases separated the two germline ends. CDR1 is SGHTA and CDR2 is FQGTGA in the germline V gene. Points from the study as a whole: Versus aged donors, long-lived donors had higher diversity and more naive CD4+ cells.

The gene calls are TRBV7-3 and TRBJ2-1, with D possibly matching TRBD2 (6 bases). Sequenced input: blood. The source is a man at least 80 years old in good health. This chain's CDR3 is CASSLRSGLYNEQFF. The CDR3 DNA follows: TGTGCCAGCAGCTTAAGAAGCGGGCTCTACAATGAGCAGTTCTTC.